This is a list of T cell receptor beta chains from one sample in a study of T-cell reconstitution after alpha-beta-depleted transplantation in children. One entry per CDR3 protein results from TCRdb running MiXCR on the PCR reads. Among a few hundred thousand distinct CDR3 sequences listed, roughly 15% were seen once. The input for sequencing was PBMCs, taken from the stem cell graft. These receptors were obtained from a human donor who donated a stem cell graft to a child with Fanconi anemia. CDR3s include the opening cysteine and the closing phenylalanine or tryptophan. A D gene is named only where the DNA matches it firmly. For some rows the clone size is stated as once, few or many, or as a class when expanded; others skip it.

>TRBV7-2|-|few|TRBJ2-7
TGTGCCAGCAGTCCCGTCACGGGGGCGCTTTACGAGCAGTACTTC
CASSPVTGALYEQYF
>TRBV9|-|-|TRBJ1-5
TGTGCCAGCAGCGTAGGTTGGGGTAAGGAACAGCCCCAGCATTTT
CASSVGWGKEQPQHF
>TRBV5-1|TRBD1|-|TRBJ2-2
TGCGCCAGCAGCGTAACACAGGGGAGACCCGGGGAGCTGTTTTTT
CASSVTQGRPGELFF
>TRBV5-1|-|-|TRBJ2-7
TGCGCCAGCAGCTTGGTCGGGGGCCTCCCCTACGAGCAGTACTTC
CASSLVGGLPYEQYF
>TRBV5-6|-|-|TRBJ2-4
TGTGCCAGCAGCTTGCAGGGGCTAGCCAAAAACATTCAGTACTTC
CASSLQGLAKNIQYF
>TRBV3-1|-|many|TRBJ2-5
TGTGCCAGCAGCCAGGGTCACCAAGAGACCCAGTACTTC
CASSQGHQETQYF
>TRBV18|TRBD1|few|TRBJ2-7
TGTGCCAGCTCGCTAACCGGGACAGGGACCTACGAGCAGTACTTC
CASSLTGTGTYEQYF
>TRBV20-1|-|-|TRBJ1-3
TGCAGTGCTAGAGGTCCGCGGCCGGGACATGGGGACACCATATATTTT
CSARGPRPGHGDTIYF
>TRBV7-2|-|-|TRBJ2-5
TGTGCCAGCAGGGGTATTGGGAACCAAGAGACCCAGTACTTC
CASRGIGNQETQYF
>TRBV4-3|TRBD2|many|TRBJ2-1
TGCGCCAGCAGCCAAGGGCTAGCGGTGAATGAGCAGTTCTTC
CASSQGLAVNEQFF